A single sample gave rise to the 9 T cell receptor beta chains below, sequenced in a study of beta chain features in type 1 diabetes. Expressed TCRB transcripts were sequenced because the entire RNA isolate underwent reverse transcription. The data were produced by immunoSEQ multiplex PCR, yet TCRdb's version contains in-frame clones alone and is incomplete. The sample holds some 150,000 clones, 10% seen once. Sequencing was performed on naive CD4+ T cells from blood. The receptors stem from a man aged 18 to 30 in good health.

The chain is built from TRBV5-1 and TRBJ1-6; TRBD1 might be the D (5 bases). Germline V CDR1 and CDR2: SGHRS, YFSETQ. Trimming stripped 1 base from V and 4 bases from J, with 6 bases between. This CDR3 has 14 residues. CDR3 coding DNA: TGCGCCAGCAGCTTGCAGGGTTATAATTCACCCCTCCACTTT. This encodes CASSLQGYNSPLHF.

The V gene is TRBV2, the J gene TRBJ2-6; D perhaps matches TRBD2 (7 bases). The V and J ends lost 5 bases and 0 bases respectively, with 14 bases between them. This CDR3 has 17 amino acids. Germline CDR1 SNHLY, CDR2 FYNNEI. The CDR3 spells CASSLRRGGSGANVLTF. The CDR3, as DNA: TGTGCCAGCAGTCTACGGAGGGGGGGCTCTGGGGCCAACGTCCTGACTTTC.

This clone was seen only a few times. This chain connects TRBV7-8 to TRBJ2-5, with 16 nucleotides matching TRBD2. Germline trimming cut 5 bases from V and 4 bases from J; bases unmatched to any gene: 7. Germline assignment: CDR1 SGHVS and CDR2 FQNEAQ. The CDR3 covers 17 residues. Here the CDR3 DNA reads TGTGCCAGCAGCCCAGGGACTAGCGGGGGGGCTTTAGAGACCCAGTACTTC. Translation gives CASSPGTSGGALETQYF.

This chain joins TRBV7-9 and TRBJ2-5; TRBD1 might be the D (5 bases). The V end was cut by 8 bases, the J end by 5 bases, with 12 bases between. The CDR3 has 12 residues. Germline V gene data show CDR1 as SEHNR and CDR2 as FQNEAQ (reference sequence). CDR3 in amino acids: CASLGAQETQYF. CDR3 nucleotides: TGTGCCAGCTTAGGGGCGCAGGAGACCCAGTACTTC.

This chain uses TRBV10-3 with TRBJ1-2, with 7 positions matching TRBD1. Germline assignment: CDR1 ENHRY and CDR2 SYGVKD. The CDR3 is made up of 13 amino acids. V gave up 5 bases and J gave up 0 bases; unmatched junction bases: 0. As DNA, the CDR3 is TGTGCCATCAGTCAGGGGGCTAACTATGGCTACACCTTC. Amino acids: CAISQGANYGYTF.

J is TRBJ1-5 and V is TRBV4-3; TRBD1 matches 9 bases. The ends lost 0 bases at V and 7 bases at J; junction bases unmatched: 7. CDR1 and CDR2 (germline): LGHNA, YSLEER. CDR3 length: 16 residues. The CDR3 reads CASSQDLIDRGQPQHF. Written as DNA, the CDR3 is TGCGCCAGCAGCCAAGATCTGATCGACAGGGGGCAGCCCCAGCATTTT.

This chain joins TRBV19 and TRBJ2-7; no definite D call. The CDR3 has 13 residues. Looked up from germline, CDR1 is LNHDA and CDR2 is SQIVND (reference sequence). V was trimmed by 7 bases and J by 2 bases, leaving 12 bases between them. The CDR3 here is CASTPNATYEQYF. DNA for the CDR3: TGTGCCAGTACTCCAAACGCGACCTACGAGCAGTACTTC.

The table lists this clone with many counts. Written as DNA, the CDR3 is TGTGCCAGCAGCTCTACGGACTATGGCTACACCTTC. It encodes CASSSTDYGYTF. This rearrangement joins TRBV7-9 to TRBJ1-2, with D unresolved. Germline lookup yields CDR1 SEHNR and CDR2 FQNEAQ (reference sequence). With 4 bases removed from V and 3 bases from J, the gap between germline ends came to 6 bases. The CDR3 covers 12 residues.

There are a few counts of this clone. For the CDR3, the DNA is TGTGCCAGCAGCCCAGGGGCGTCCCCCTCCTACAATGAGCAGTTCTTC. Translation: CASSPGASPSYNEQFF. The gene calls are TRBV7-9 and TRBJ2-1; D possibly corresponds to TRBD1 (6 bases). The germline V and J ends were trimmed by 5 bases and 0 bases, with 14 bases remaining between them. This CDR3 has 16 amino acids. CDR1 is SEHNR and CDR2 is FQNEAQ in the germline V gene (reference sequence).